In this sample, the clone carrying this TCR beta chain turned up once. Germline lookup yields CDR1 LNHDA and CDR2 SQIVND (reference sequence). V lost 5 bases and J 6 bases, leaving 8 bases between the germline ends. The CDR3 is made up of 13 amino acids. This sample was included in a study of blood T cell repertoires in COVID-19. Study overall: In each case, the material was cDNA or gDNA derived from T cells, B-cell-depleted T cells, or PBMCs.

How the authors handled the data: Scientists estimated how many nucleated cells there were by amplifying reference gene primers. The protocol was immunoSEQ multiplex PCR, while the TCRdb copy is restricted to in-frame clones and leaves out a portion. From that table come the V and J calls and clone size; the DNA was used to work out D and trimming. This sample has about 100,000 clones, with roughly 85% found just once. Sequencing was carried out using peripheral blood. The V and J genes are TRBV19 and TRBJ2-6, with D possibly being TRBD1 (5 bases). This clonotype originated in a woman in her seventies with acute or convalescent COVID-19. The CDR3 loop reads CASSVREANVLTF. The CDR3 nucleotides read TGTGCCAGTAGTGTCAGGGAGGCCAACGTCCTGACTTTC.